The TCR beta chain under discussion was sequenced for a study of blood T cells in healthy people across ages. A second PCR of roughly 7 to 11 cycles used a sample-barcoded 5' primer and a J-beta primer mix. Each CDR3 protein gets one entry after TCRdb re-called the 5' RACE reads with MiXCR. This table holds about 1.8 million distinct CDR3 sequences, roughly 49% found once. J gave up 4 bases and V 5 bases, and 6 bases lay outside the gene matches. Germline-derived CDR1 and CDR2 are SEHNR and FQNEAQ (reference sequence). The CDR3 runs to 15 residues. The chain couples TRBV7-9 to TRBJ2-5, with 11 bases that match TRBD2. The clonotype comes from a woman between 40 and 50 years old in good health. The specimen sequenced was blood. The CDR3 nucleotides read TGTGCCAGCAGCCGGGCAGGACTAGCGGGAGAGACCCAGTACTTC. The encoded protein is CASSRAGLAGETQYF.